Below, 16 T cell receptor beta chains from the same sample are listed, as sequenced in a study of blood T cell repertoires in COVID-19. Generated by immunoSEQ multiplex PCR, the TCRdb table keeps only in-frame clones and is missing some. Among around 140,000 clones listed, around 87% were seen once. Sequencing was done on a sample of peripheral blood. All receptors come from a man between 65 and 85 years old with active COVID-19.

V and J are TRBV5-1 and TRBJ2-1, with TRBD2 matching over 10 bases. Germline V lookup: CDR1 SGHRS, CDR2 YFSETQ. CDR3 length: 15 residues. V lost 3 bases to trimming and J lost 2 bases; unmatched junction nucleotides: 2. Here the CDR3 reads CASSWTSGTYNEQFF. Written as DNA, the CDR3 is TGCGCCAGCAGCTGGACTAGCGGCACCTACAATGAGCAGTTCTTC.

The CDR3 nucleotides read TGTGCCAGCAGCTTGCCCCGACTAGCGGGAGAGTATGAGCAGTTCTTC. The encoded protein is CASSLPRLAGEYEQFF. This chain uses TRBV5-6 with TRBJ2-1; 12 positions match TRBD2. V was clipped by 1 base and J by 8 bases; unmatched bases: 7. The CDR3 covers 16 residues. Germline-derived CDR1 and CDR2 are SGHDT and YYEEEE.

The genes are TRBV30 and TRBJ1-4; possibly TRBD1 for D (6 bases). Germline-derived CDR1 and CDR2 are GTSNPN and SVGIG (reference sequence). The CDR3 loop spans 14 amino acids. The V gene lost 2 bases and the J gene lost 1 base, with 8 bases spanning the gap. In nucleotides, the CDR3 is TGTGCCTGGAGTCCAGGGGTAACTAATGAAAAACTGTTTTTT. It translates to CAWSPGVTNEKLFF.

V gene TRBV27 combines with J gene TRBJ2-2, with a possible D match to TRBD1 (5 bases). Trimming removed 6 bases from V and 0 bases from J, with 5 bases in between. CDR3 size: 13 residues. Germline V gene lookup returns CDR1 MNHEY and CDR2 SMNVEV (reference sequence). Here the CDR3 DNA reads TGTGCCAGCAGAGGGGCGAACACCGGGGAGCTGTTTTTT. It specifies CASRGANTGELFF.

The chain combines TRBV6-1 with TRBJ1-6, with D unresolved. V dropped 2 bases and J dropped 7 bases, with 9 bases sitting between them. CDR1 and CDR2 (germline): MNHNS, SASEGT. The CDR3 totals 14 residues. The CDR3 coding sequence is TGTGCCAGCAGTGAATTAGTACCCAATTCACCCCTCCACTTT. This encodes CASSELVPNSPLHF.

With regard to this clone: Different DNA sequences within this sample yield the same CDR3. The chain carries TRBV3-1 (or the pseudogene TRBV3-2) and TRBJ2-7; possible D gene TRBD2, 6 bases. Germline lookup yields CDR1 LGHDT and CDR2 YNNKEL (reference sequence). The CDR3 runs 13 residues. The V and J ends lost 4 bases and 2 bases respectively, with 9 bases between them. CDR3 residues: CASSPGLPYEQYF. The CDR3 DNA is TGTGCCAGCAGCCCGGGACTCCCCTACGAGCAGTACTTC.

The V gene is TRBV28, the J gene TRBJ1-6; possible D gene TRBD1, 6 bases. Germline V gene sequence: CDR1 MDHEN, CDR2 SYDVKM. The germline V and J ends were trimmed by 7 bases and 9 bases, with 16 bases remaining between them. This CDR3 is built from 14 residues. DNA for the CDR3: TGTGCCAGCATCCAAGGAGGGGGGGGTTCACCCCTCCACTTT. Translating it yields CASIQGGGGSPLHF.

The J gene is TRBJ2-1, the V gene TRBV28; D unresolved. Germline V gene data show CDR1 as MDHEN and CDR2 as SYDVKM. CDR3 size: 15 residues. Trimming took off 5 bases at V and 0 bases at J, with 11 bases between the two ends. CDR3 bases: TGTGCCAGCAGTACCCCTAAATTCTCCTACAATGAGCAGTTCTTC. Translated: CASSTPKFSYNEQFF.

J is TRBJ2-1 and V is TRBV24-1, with D tentatively TRBD1 (6 bases). Germline CDR1 reads KGHDR; CDR2 reads SFDVKD. The length of the CDR3 is 15 residues. V shed 1 base and J shed 7 bases, with 13 bases lying between them. CDR3 residues: CATSDFGLGTNEQFF. The CDR3 DNA is TGTGCCACCAGTGATTTCGGTTTGGGGACAAATGAGCAGTTCTTC.

The chain carries TRBV5-1 and TRBJ2-7; D is ambiguous. The germline V gene has CDR1 SGHRS and CDR2 YFSETQ. Trimming stripped 1 base from V and 4 bases from J, with 12 bases between. There are 14 residues in the CDR3. This CDR3 reads CASSLPEQRYEQYF. Here the CDR3 DNA reads TGCGCCAGCAGCTTGCCCGAACAACGATACGAGCAGTACTTC.

This chain uses TRBV12-3 or TRBV12-4 with TRBJ1-1, with a possible D match to TRBD1 (5 bases). CDR3 length: 13 residues. V was clipped by 5 bases and J by 8 bases, with 15 bases between them. The CDR3 DNA reads as TGTGCCAGCAGTCACCATGGGGCAGAAGAAGCTTTCTTT. Translation: CASSHHGAEEAFF.

The chain combines TRBV28 with TRBJ1-5, with TRBD1 as a possible D gene (6 bases). Germline loops: CDR1 MDHEN, CDR2 SYDVKM. This CDR3 contains 16 residues. Trimming removed 7 bases at V and 1 base at J, with 17 bases between. CDR3 sequence reads: CASISTGMGSNQPQHF. CDR3 nucleotide sequence: TGTGCCAGCATCTCGACAGGAATGGGGAGCAATCAGCCCCAGCATTTT.

This clone was detected only once. This chain joins TRBV14 and TRBJ2-1; possible D gene TRBD2, 6 bases. CDR1 is SGHDN and CDR2 is FVKESK in the germline V gene. The CDR3 totals 15 residues. V dropped 3 bases and J dropped 2 bases, with 11 bases sitting between them. The CDR3 DNA reads as TGTGCCAGCAGCCACTTGCTAGCGACCTACAATGAGCAGTTCTTC. Its protein is CASSHLLATYNEQFF.

V is TRBV7-3 and J is TRBJ2-1; 8 nucleotides align to TRBD2. The junction had 16 bases not matched to a gene; V was cut back by 4 bases and J by 5 bases. CDR1 is SGHTA and CDR2 is FQGTGA in the germline V gene. The CDR3 contains 18 residues. CDR3 nucleotides: TGTGCCAGCAGCTCAAGAGGGAGCGGGAGTCCTCGGGACAATGAGCAGTTCTTC. Translated, it gives CASSSRGSGSPRDNEQFF.

The chain recombines TRBV27 with TRBJ1-1; tentative D call: TRBD1 (6 bases). Between the trimmed V and J ends, which lost 8 bases and 4 bases, there was a span of 14 bases. The CDR3 loop spans 13 amino acids. Germline-derived CDR1 and CDR2 are MNHEY and SMNVEV (reference sequence). The DNA of the CDR3 is TGTGCCAGCGCTTTGGGCAGGGGCACTGAAGCTTTCTTT. Its translation is CASALGRGTEAFF.

This clone was recorded once. The CDR3 region has the DNA TGTGCCAGCAGCTCCCCTGGGGGGGAACCCCTCCACTTT. As protein: CASSSPGGEPLHF. V and J are TRBV7-8 and TRBJ1-6, with D perhaps matching TRBD1 (5 bases). Trimming shortened V by 4 bases and J by 12 bases, and 13 bases separated the two germline ends. This CDR3 comprises 13 residues. Germline V gives CDR1 SGHVS, CDR2 FQNEAQ.